The next 19 T cell receptor beta chains were all read from a single sample in a study of blood T cells in healthy people across ages. The use of a sample-barcoded 5' primer and a J-beta primer mix characterized a second PCR of about 7 to 12 cycles. Via MiXCR, TCRdb re-called the 5' RACE reads, giving one row per CDR3 protein. Here the sample spans 450,000 to 650,000 distinct CDR3 sequences, approximately 25% being singletons. These data were also filed under a second study, of T cells of mothers and their children.

The sample was blood. Receptors were obtained from a boy aged 5 to 17 in good health.

This clonotype appeared a few times. Written as DNA, the CDR3 is TGTGCCAGCAGCTTAAGGACTAGCGGGTCCCAAGAGACCCAGTACTTC. Residues: CASSLRTSGSQETQYF. The chain employs TRBV7-2 and TRBJ2-5; 11 bases agree with TRBD2. The trim removed 2 bases at V and 1 base at J, leaving 3 bases unmatched. The germline CDR1 and CDR2 sequences are SGHTA and FQGNSA. This CDR3 contains 16 residues.

This clonotype appeared many times. The chain uses TRBV18 and TRBJ2-3; tentatively, D is TRBD2 (6 bases). The germline V and J ends were trimmed by 6 bases and 6 bases, with 16 bases remaining between them. The germline CDR1 and CDR2 sequences are KGHSH and LQKENI. CDR3 length equals 14 residues. CDR3 sequence: CASSPLGGGDTQYF. In DNA, the CDR3 is TGTGCCAGCTCGCCGTTGGGAGGTGGCGATACGCAGTATTTT.

This CDR3 reads CASSSHRGPYYEQYF. The CDR3 nucleotides are TGTGCCAGCAGTTCCCACAGGGGGCCCTACTACGAGCAGTACTTC. The chain couples TRBV28 to TRBJ2-5; 9 nucleotides align to TRBD1. The end of the DNA aligns better with TRBJ2-7, so the J call may be wrong. The germline CDR1 and CDR2 sequences are MDHEN and SYDVKM. The CDR3 spans 15 residues.

This chain links TRBV20-1 with TRBJ1-1, with D hard to call. Germline CDR1 and CDR2: DFQATT and SNEGSKA (reference sequence). Trimming pared 1 base from V and 0 bases from J, leaving 6 bases between. The CDR3 totals 13 residues. CDR3 region: CSARGEVNTEAFF. DNA for the CDR3: TGCAGTGCTAGAGGGGAGGTGAACACTGAAGCTTTCTTT.

This clonotype was found many times. The V gene is TRBV4-1, the J gene TRBJ2-5; 9 bases fit TRBD2. With V trimmed by 0 bases and J by 0 bases, 8 bases remained unmatched. There are 18 residues in the CDR3. Germline-derived CDR1 and CDR2 are MGHRA and YSYEKL. CDR3 residues: CASSQEEVSGRYQETQYF. The CDR3 DNA reads as TGCGCCAGCAGCCAAGAGGAGGTTAGCGGGAGATACCAAGAGACCCAGTACTTC.

A word on this clonotype: No conserved phenylalanine or tryptophan is present at the end of the CDR3, so a read error is the likely explanation. The chain is built from TRBV12-3 or TRBV12-4 and TRBJ2-3; D may be TRBD2 (5 bases). This CDR3 region has 15 residues. Trimming took 6 bases from V and 1 from J, leaving 14 bases between them. The CDR3 DNA reads TGTGCCAGCAGCACTCGGCAACTAGGCACAGATACGCAGTATCTT. It is translated as CASSTRQLGTDTQYL.

This clonotype has more than one count but fewer than ten. The V call is TRBV9, the J call TRBJ1-2, with D possibly matching TRBD1 (5 bases). This CDR3 is built from 16 residues. Germline V CDR1 and CDR2: SGDLS, YYNGEE. V lost 3 bases and J 4 bases, leaving 19 bases between the germline ends. The CDR3 DNA is TGTGCCAGCAGCGGGGGCATCGGGACTGGGAGCTATGGCTACACCTTC. This gives the protein CASSGGIGTGSYGYTF.

This clonotype came up a few times. The genes are TRBV5-1 and TRBJ1-4; D is uncertain. The germline V and J ends were trimmed by 0 bases and 5 bases, with 5 bases remaining between them. CDR3 length: 13 residues. Germline CDR1 is SGHRS and CDR2 is YFSETQ. The CDR3 nucleotides read TGCGCCAGCAGCTTGGGAGTAAATGAAAAACTGTTTTTT. Its translation is CASSLGVNEKLFF. The whole variable domain, remainder taken from reference TRBV5-1 and TRBJ1-4, is KAGVTQTPRYLIKTRGQQVTLSCSPISGHRSVSWYQQTPGQGLQFLFEYFSETQRNKGNFPGRFSGRQFSNSRSEMNVSTLELGDSALYLCASSLGVNEKLFFGSGTQLSVL.

The chain carries TRBV28 and TRBJ2-5; D is possibly TRBD1 (6 bases). Germline loops: CDR1 MDHEN, CDR2 SYDVKM. The CDR3 spans 16 residues. The ends were cut back, 6 bases at V and 3 bases at J, with 20 bases in the middle. The CDR3 nucleotides read TGTGCCAGCAGCCCGGGGAGCGGACAGTCGAAAGAGACCCAGTACTTC. Protein sequence: CASSPGSGQSKETQYF.

At least ten counts were recorded for this clonotype. The chain is built from TRBV7-3 and TRBJ2-2; 8 bases line up with TRBD1. Looked up from germline, CDR1 is SGHTA and CDR2 is FQGTGA. Unmatched junction bases numbered 4, after V lost 5 bases and J lost 2 bases. The CDR3 has 15 residues. The CDR3 nucleotides read TGTGCCAGCAGCCTGACAGGGGTCAACACCGGGGAGCTGTTTTTT. Its translation: CASSLTGVNTGELFF.

In its sample, this clonotype was seen a few times. The chain carries TRBV10-3 and TRBJ2-1; 7 bases are a match to TRBD1. The assigned J gene may be wrong: the sequence end matches TRBJ2-7 better. Germline V gene data show CDR1 as ENHRY and CDR2 as SYGVKD. This CDR3 comprises 13 residues. The CDR3 DNA sequence: TGTGCCATCAGAGACAGGGACAACCACGAGCAGTACTTC. Translation: CAIRDRDNHEQYF.

The chain links TRBV4-3 to TRBJ2-5; 7 nucleotides align to TRBD2. CDR3 length equals 16 residues. From germline, CDR1 is LGHNA and CDR2 YSLEER. V lost 4 bases and J lost 1; bases outside the gene matches: 9. CDR3 sequence: CASSPNGGGLQETQYF. DNA for the CDR3: TGCGCCAGCAGCCCCAACGGCGGGGGTCTCCAAGAGACCCAGTACTTC.

This clonotype was detected a few times. J is TRBJ2-1 and V is TRBV9; the match to TRBD2 covers 11 bases. Germline lookup yields CDR1 SGDLS and CDR2 YYNGEE. CDR3 length: 16 amino acids. Trimming cost V 4 bases and J 9 bases; bases outside gene matches: 12. CDR3 amino acids: CASSPPRPGLAVEQFF. The CDR3 region has the DNA TGTGCCAGCAGCCCACCGAGGCCGGGACTAGCGGTTGAGCAGTTCTTC. The variable domain in full, completed from reference TRBV9 and TRBJ2-1, reads DSGVTQTPKHLITATGQRVTLRCSPRSGDLSVYWYQQSLDQGLQFLIQYYNGEERAKGNILERFSAQQFPDLHSELNLSSLELGDSALYFCASSPPRPGLAVEQFFGPGTRLTVL.

This clonotype has at least ten counts. This chain uses TRBV20-1 with TRBJ1-6, with a possible D match to TRBD1 (5 bases). Germline V gene data show CDR1 as DFQATT and CDR2 as SNEGSKA (reference sequence). With 0 bases removed from V and 10 bases from J, the gap between germline ends came to 16 bases. The CDR3 is 15 amino acids. The CDR3 spells CSARDDQGNSSPLHF. The CDR3 bases are TGCAGTGCTAGAGATGACCAGGGAAATTCCTCACCCCTCCACTTT.

This clonotype turned up a few times. The rearrangement links TRBV5-1 to TRBJ1-4, with no clear D. The CDR3 is 15 residues long. Germline values: CDR1 SGHRS, CDR2 YFSETQ. V was pared by 0 bases and J by 3 bases, with 9 bases between. The CDR3 region is CASSLDGLANEKLFF. The CDR3 DNA reads TGCGCCAGCAGCTTGGATGGGTTAGCTAATGAAAAACTGTTTTTT.

The chain has TRBV24-1 and TRBJ2-7; D not resolved. Germline loops: CDR1 KGHDR, CDR2 SFDVKD. V shed 8 bases and J shed 3 bases, with 7 bases lying between them. The CDR3 loop spans 11 amino acids. In nucleotides, the CDR3 is TGTGCCACCACATGTTACTACGAGCAGTACTTC. As protein: CATTCYYEQYF.

The sample holds a few counts of this clonotype. V is TRBV28 and J is TRBJ1-1, with a weak D call TRBD1 (6 bases). V gave up 6 bases and J gave up 4 bases, with 15 bases separating them. Germline assignment: CDR1 MDHEN and CDR2 SYDVKM. The CDR3 runs 14 residues. CDR3 sequence reads: CASSSQGRITEAFF. For the CDR3, the DNA is TGTGCCAGCAGCTCACAGGGACGGATCACTGAAGCTTTCTTT. The full variable domain, in which reference TRBV28 and TRBJ1-1 provide the parts outside the CDR3, is DVKVTQSSRYLVKRTGEKVFLECVQDMDHENMFWYRQDPGLGLRLIYFSYDVKMKEKGDIPEGYSVSREKKERFSLILESASTNQTSMYLCASSSQGRITEAFFGQGTRLTVV.

This clonotype was seen a handful of times. CDR3 DNA sequence: TGTGCCAGCAGCACGTGGGAGCTCTCCGCCCCTGGGGCCAACGTCCTGACTTTC. Translated: CASSTWELSAPGANVLTF. The rearrangement joins TRBV11-1 to TRBJ2-6; D is possibly TRBD2 (5 bases). Trimming removed 5 bases from V and 2 bases from J, with 19 bases in between. The CDR3 has 18 residues. Per germline, CDR1 SGHAT and CDR2 FQDESV (reference sequence).

The chain employs TRBV25-1 and TRBJ1-2, with D unresolved. Deletions cut 1 base from V and 7 bases from J, with 10 bases between. The CDR3 has 13 amino acids. Looked up from germline, CDR1 is MGHDK and CDR2 is SYGVNS. CDR3: CASSELTDGGYTF. The CDR3 region has the DNA TGTGCCAGCAGTGAATTAACAGATGGTGGCTACACCTTC.